This TCR beta chain was documented in a study of blood T cell repertoires in COVID-19. About the study: Samples of COVID-19 (acute and convalescent) were obtained from the United States, Italy and Spain. The analysed material was cDNA or gDNA that came from T cells, B-cell-depleted T cells, or PBMCs.

Original handling: For nucleated cells, counts were estimated from reference gene primer amplification. Data came from immunoSEQ multiplex PCR; TCRdb stores just in-frame clones and leaves some out. V, J and clone size derive from that table, while D and trimming were established from the DNA sequence. The data contain roughly 60,000 clones, about nine tenths of them seen just once; the ten biggest clones take up about a tenth. The CDR3 sequence is 14 residues long. The junction had 4 bases not matched to a gene; V was cut back by 5 bases and J by 6 bases. Germline assignment: CDR1 KGHDR and CDR2 SFDVKD.

The gene calls are TRBV24-1 and TRBJ1-5; 9 bases agree with TRBD1. The sequence came from a human donor with acute or convalescent COVID-19. The donor label of this sample is uncertain. Material: peripheral blood. The CDR3 nucleotides read TGTGCCACCAGTGGACAGGGGGTTGCTCAGCCCCAGCATTTT. This codes for CATSGQGVAQPQHF.